This TCR beta chain is drawn from a study of shared clonotypes between healthy human individuals. Study details: A donor's plate count was three for CD4 naive and three for CD4 memory; CD8 naive had two and CD8 memory one. The study's findings and limits: All-four-donor shared clonotypes had higher generation probabilities than non-shared clonotypes did.

The input for sorted-subset replicate PCRs was roughly 180 ng DNA, some 30,000 T cell genomes. Sequenced by immunoSEQ multiplex PCR; TCRdb stores in-frame clones only, minus some. The table shows hundreds of thousands of clones, with over 70% occurring only once. Germline V gene lookup returns CDR1 SGHTA and CDR2 FQGNSA. Trimming at V came to 1 base and at J to 7 bases, leaving 9 bases not matched to a gene. CDR3 length: 15 amino acids. As regards this clone: Its target is unknown.

The clonotype comes from a man aged 30-40 years in good health. The V call is TRBV7-2, the J call TRBJ2-7; 8 nucleotides agree with TRBD2. What was sequenced was memory CD4+ T cells sorted from blood. The subset here: CD45RA-negative fraction. CDR3 sequence (DNA): TGTGCCAGCAGCTTAGTAAGCGGGAGTCGGGGTGAGCAGTACTTC. It encodes CASSLVSGSRGEQYF.